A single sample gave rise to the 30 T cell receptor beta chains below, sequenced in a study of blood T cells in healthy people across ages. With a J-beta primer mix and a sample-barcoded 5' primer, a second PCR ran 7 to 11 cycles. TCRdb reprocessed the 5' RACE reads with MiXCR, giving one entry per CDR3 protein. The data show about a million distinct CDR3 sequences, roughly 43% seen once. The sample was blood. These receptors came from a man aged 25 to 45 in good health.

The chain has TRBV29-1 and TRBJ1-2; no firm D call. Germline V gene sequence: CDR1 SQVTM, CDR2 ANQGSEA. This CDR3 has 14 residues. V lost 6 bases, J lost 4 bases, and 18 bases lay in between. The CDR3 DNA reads TGCAGCGTCCAACCTCGGGAGGGTCCCTATGGCTACACCTTC. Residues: CSVQPREGPYGYTF.

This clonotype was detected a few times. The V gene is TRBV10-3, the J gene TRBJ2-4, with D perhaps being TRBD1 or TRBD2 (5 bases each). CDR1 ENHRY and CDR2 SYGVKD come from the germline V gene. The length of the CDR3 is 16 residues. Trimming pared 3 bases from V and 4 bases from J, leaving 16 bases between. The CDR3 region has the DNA TGTGCCATCAGTGATCCGGGGCTTGCTAATAAAAACATTCAGTACTTC. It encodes CAISDPGLANKNIQYF.

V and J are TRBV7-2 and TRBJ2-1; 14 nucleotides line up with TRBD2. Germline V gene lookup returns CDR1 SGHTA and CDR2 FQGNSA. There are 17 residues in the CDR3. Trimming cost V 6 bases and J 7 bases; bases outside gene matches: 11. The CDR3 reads CASSKTSGGVSRNEQFF. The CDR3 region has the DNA TGTGCCAGCAGTAAGACTAGCGGGGGGGTCTCTAGGAATGAGCAGTTCTTC.

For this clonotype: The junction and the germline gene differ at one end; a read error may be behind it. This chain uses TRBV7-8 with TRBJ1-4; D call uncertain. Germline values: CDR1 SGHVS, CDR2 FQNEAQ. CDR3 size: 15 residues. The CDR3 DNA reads TGTGCCAACAGCTCTCGGACCAAGGCTAATGAAAAACTGTTTTTT. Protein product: CANSSRTKANEKLFF. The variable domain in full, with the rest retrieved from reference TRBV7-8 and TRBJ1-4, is GAGVSQSPRYKVAKRGQDVALRCDPISGHVSLFWYQQALGQGPEFLTYFQNEAQLDKSGLPSDRFFAERPEGSVSTLKIQRTQQEDSAVYLCANSSRTKANEKLFFGSGTQLSVL.

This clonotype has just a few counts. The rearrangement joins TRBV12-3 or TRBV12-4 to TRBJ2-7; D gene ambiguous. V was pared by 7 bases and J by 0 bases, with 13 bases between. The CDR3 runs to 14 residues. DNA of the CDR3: TGTGCCAGCACTGATGACACGTACTCCTACGAGCAGTACTTC. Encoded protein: CASTDDTYSYEQYF.

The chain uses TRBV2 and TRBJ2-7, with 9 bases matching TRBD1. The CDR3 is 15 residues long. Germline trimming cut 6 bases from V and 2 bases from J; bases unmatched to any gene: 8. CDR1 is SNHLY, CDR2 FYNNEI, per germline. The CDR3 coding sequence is TGTGCCAGCAGGGCCTTGGACAGGGGAGCCTACGAGCAGTACTTC. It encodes CASRALDRGAYEQYF. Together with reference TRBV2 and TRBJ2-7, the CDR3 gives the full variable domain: EPEVTQTPSHQVTQMGQEVILRCVPISNHLYFYWYRQILGQKVEFLVSFYNNEISEKSEIFDDQFSVERPDGSNFTLKIRSTKLEDSAMYFCASRALDRGAYEQYFGPGTRLTVT.

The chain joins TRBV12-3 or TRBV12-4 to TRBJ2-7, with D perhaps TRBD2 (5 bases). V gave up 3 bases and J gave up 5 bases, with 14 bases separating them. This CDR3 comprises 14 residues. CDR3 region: CASSLTGSENEQYF. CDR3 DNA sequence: TGTGCCAGCAGTTTGACGGGGAGTGAGAACGAGCAGTACTTC.

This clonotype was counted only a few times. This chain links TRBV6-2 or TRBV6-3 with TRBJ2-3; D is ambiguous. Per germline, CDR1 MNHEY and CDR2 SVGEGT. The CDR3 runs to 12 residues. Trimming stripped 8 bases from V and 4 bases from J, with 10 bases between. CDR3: CASREVPDTQYF. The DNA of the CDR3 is TGTGCCAGCCGCGAGGTTCCAGATACGCAGTATTTT.

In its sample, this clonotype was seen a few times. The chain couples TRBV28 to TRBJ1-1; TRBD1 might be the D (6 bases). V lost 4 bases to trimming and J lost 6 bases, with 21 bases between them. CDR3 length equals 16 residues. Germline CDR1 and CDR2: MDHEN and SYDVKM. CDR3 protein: CASSSPARGARAEAFF. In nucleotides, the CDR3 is TGTGCCAGCAGTTCGCCGGCGAGGGGGGCGCGAGCTGAAGCTTTCTTT.

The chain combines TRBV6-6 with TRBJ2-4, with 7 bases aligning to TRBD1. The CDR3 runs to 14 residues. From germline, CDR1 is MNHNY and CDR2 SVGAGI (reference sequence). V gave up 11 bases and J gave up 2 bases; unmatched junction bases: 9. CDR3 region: CAGATGMTKNIQYF. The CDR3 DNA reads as TGTGCCGGGGCGACAGGGATGACCAAAAACATTCAGTACTTC.

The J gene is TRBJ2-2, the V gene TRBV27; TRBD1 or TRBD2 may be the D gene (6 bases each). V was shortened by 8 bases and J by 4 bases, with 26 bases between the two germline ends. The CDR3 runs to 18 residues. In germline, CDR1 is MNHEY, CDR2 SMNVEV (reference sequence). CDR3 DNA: TGTGCCAGCCTCCCTCTGTGGGGGCGGGGTGGTGGCACCGGGGAGCTGTTTTTT. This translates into CASLPLWGRGGGTGELFF.

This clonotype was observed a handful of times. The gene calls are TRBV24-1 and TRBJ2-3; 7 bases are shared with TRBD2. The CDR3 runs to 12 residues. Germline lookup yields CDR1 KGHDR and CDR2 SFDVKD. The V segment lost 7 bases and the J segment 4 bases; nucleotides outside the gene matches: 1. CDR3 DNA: TGTGCCACCAGCGGGGGGTCAGATACGCAGTATTTT. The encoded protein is CATSGGSDTQYF.

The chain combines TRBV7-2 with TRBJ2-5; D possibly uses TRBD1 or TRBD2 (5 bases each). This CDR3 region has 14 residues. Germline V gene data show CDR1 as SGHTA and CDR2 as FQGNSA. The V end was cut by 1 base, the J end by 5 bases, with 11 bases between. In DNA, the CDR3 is TGTGCCAGCAGCTTAGGGGGGTGGTGGGAGACCCAGTACTTC. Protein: CASSLGGWWETQYF.

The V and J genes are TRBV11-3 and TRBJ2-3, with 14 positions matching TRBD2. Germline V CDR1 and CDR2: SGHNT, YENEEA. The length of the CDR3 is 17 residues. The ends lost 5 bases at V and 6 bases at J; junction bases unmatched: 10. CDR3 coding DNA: TGTGCCAGCAGCCCCGGACTAGCGGGAGGAACTTGGGATACGCAGTATTTT. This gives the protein CASSPGLAGGTWDTQYF.

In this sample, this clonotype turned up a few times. This CDR3 reads CASRAARGPPEAFF. In nucleotides, the CDR3 is TGTGCCAGCAGAGCCGCCAGGGGTCCCCCTGAAGCTTTCTTT. V gene TRBV6-1 combines with J gene TRBJ1-1; D may be TRBD1 (6 bases). CDR1 is MNHNS, CDR2 SASEGT, per germline. Trimming removed 6 bases from V and 6 bases from J, with 17 bases in between. CDR3 length: 14 amino acids.

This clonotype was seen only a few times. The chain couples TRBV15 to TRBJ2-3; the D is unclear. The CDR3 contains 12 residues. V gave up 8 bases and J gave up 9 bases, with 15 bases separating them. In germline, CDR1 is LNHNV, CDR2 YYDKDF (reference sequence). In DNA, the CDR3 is TGTGCCACCTACCGCTCCGGTGACACGCAGTATTTT. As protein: CATYRSGDTQYF.

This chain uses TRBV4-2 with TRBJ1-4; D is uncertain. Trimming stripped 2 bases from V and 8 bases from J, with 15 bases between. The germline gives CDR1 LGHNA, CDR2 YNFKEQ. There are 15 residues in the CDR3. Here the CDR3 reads CASSQREDHVEKLFF. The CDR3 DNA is TGTGCCAGCAGCCAACGGGAGGACCACGTCGAAAAACTGTTTTTT.

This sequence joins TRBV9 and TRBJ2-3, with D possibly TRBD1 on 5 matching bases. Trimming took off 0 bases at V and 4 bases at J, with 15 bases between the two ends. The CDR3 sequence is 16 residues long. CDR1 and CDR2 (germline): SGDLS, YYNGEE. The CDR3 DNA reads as TGTGCCAGCAGCGTAGAGAGTCAGGGAAGGTCAGATACGCAGTATTTT. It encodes CASSVESQGRSDTQYF.

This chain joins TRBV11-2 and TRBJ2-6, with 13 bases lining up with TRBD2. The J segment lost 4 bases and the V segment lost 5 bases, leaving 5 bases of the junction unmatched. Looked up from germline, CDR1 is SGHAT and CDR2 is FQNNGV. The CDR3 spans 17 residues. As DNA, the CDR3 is TGTGCCAGCAGCATAGGGACTAGCGGGACCGGGGCCAACGTCCTGACTTTC. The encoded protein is CASSIGTSGTGANVLTF.

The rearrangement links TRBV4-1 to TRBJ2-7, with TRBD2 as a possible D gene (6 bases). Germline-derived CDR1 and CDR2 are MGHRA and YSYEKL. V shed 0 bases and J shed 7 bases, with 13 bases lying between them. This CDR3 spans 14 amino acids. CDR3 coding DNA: TGCGCCAGCAGCCAAGATCCAGGAGGGCAGGAGCAGTACTTC. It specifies CASSQDPGGQEQYF.

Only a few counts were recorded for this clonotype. The CDR3 reads CSARDPSSGTDTQYF. The CDR3 nucleotides are TGCAGTGCTAGAGATCCTTCTTCGGGGACAGATACGCAGTATTTT. This sequence joins TRBV20-1 and TRBJ2-3; D is perhaps TRBD2 (5 bases). The CDR3 contains 15 residues. Germline V gene sequence: CDR1 DFQATT, CDR2 SNEGSKA (reference sequence). The V end was cut by 0 bases, the J end by 3 bases, with 13 bases between.

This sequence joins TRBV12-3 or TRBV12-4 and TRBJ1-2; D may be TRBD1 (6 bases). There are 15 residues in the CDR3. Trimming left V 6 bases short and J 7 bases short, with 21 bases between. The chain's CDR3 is CASRTGEGGRSGYTF. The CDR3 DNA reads TGTGCCAGCAGGACAGGAGAGGGAGGAAGGTCTGGCTACACCTTC.

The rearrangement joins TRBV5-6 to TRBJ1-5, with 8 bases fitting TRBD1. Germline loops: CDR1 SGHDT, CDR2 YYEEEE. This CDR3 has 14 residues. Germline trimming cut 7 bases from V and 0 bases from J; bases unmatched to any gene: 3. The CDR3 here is CASGQGHSNQPQHF. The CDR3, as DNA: TGTGCCAGCGGACAGGGTCATAGCAATCAGCCCCAGCATTTT.

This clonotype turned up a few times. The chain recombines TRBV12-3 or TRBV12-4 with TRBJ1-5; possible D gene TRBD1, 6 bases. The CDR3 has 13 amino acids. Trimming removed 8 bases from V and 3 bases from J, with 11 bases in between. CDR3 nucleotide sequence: TGTGCCAGCCGGAGACAGGACAATCAGCCCCAGCATTTT. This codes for CASRRQDNQPQHF.

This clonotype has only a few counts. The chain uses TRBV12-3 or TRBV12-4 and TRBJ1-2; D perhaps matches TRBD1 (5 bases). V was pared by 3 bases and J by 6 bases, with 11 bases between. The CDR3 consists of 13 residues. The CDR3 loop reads CASSFRGEDGYTF. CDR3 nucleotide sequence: TGTGCCAGCAGTTTCCGGGGCGAAGATGGCTACACCTTC.

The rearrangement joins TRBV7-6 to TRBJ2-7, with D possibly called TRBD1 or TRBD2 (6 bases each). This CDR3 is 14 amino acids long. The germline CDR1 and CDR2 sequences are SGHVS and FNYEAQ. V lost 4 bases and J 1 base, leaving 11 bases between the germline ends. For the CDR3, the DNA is TGTGCCAGCAGCTGGCGGGACACTTCCTACGAGCAGTACTTC. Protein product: CASSWRDTSYEQYF.

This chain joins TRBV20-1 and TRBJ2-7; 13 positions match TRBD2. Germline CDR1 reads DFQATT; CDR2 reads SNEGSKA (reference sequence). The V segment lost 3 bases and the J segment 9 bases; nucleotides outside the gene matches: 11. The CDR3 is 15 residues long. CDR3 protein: CSASLGTSGANGQYF. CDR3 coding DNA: TGCAGTGCTAGTCTCGGGACTAGCGGGGCTAACGGGCAGTACTTC.

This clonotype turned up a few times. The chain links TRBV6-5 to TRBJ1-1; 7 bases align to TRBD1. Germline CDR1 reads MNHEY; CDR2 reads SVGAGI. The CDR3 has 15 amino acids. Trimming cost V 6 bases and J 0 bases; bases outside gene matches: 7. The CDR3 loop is CASSTTGTMNTEAFF. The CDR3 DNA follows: TGTGCCAGCAGCACGACAGGGACCATGAACACTGAAGCTTTCTTT.

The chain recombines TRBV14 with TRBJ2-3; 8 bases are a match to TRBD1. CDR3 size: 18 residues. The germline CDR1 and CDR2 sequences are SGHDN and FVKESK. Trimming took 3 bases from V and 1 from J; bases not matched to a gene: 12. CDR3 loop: CASSHPTTGAYGTDTQYF. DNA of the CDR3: TGTGCCAGCAGCCACCCAACGACAGGGGCCTACGGCACAGATACGCAGTATTTT.

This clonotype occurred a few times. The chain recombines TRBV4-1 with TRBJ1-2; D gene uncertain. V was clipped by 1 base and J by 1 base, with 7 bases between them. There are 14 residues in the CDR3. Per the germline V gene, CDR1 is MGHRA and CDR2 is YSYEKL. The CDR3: CASSQVEGNYGYTF. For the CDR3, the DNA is TGCGCCAGCAGCCAAGTGGAGGGTAACTATGGCTACACCTTC.